This TCR beta chain was observed in a study of regulatory T cells in long-lasting Graves disease. Study-wide results and caveats: Analyses excluded thyroid tissue, covering peripheral blood alone.

Researchers made TCR beta libraries by using iRepertoire HTBI primers and running Arm-PCR on CDR3 regions. From the multiplex PCR reads, TCRdb called clonotypes with MiXCR, one entry per CDR3 protein. The data contain around 450,000 distinct CDR3 sequences, more than 13% of them singletons. Documented time point: newly diagnosed GD, antithyroid drugs for less than 3 months. The TCR library was made from RNA that had been extracted from PBMCs in TRIzol. Germline assignment: CDR1 KGHSH and CDR2 LQKENI. The V and J ends lost 2 bases and 0 bases respectively, with 11 bases between them. The CDR3 sequence is 15 residues long. This clonotype was found many times. The antigen is undetermined. The data also belong to a second study, concerning T cells in Graves' hyperthyroidism and ophthalmopathy. Per that study: TCR CDR3 underwent first-round RT-PCR with the HTBI primer set.

Sequenced material: peripheral blood mononuclear cells (PBMCs), taken at new diagnosis, from a patient treated with antithyroid drugs. This chain uses TRBV18 with TRBJ2-7; D possibly uses TRBD1 or TRBD2 (5 bases each). The TCR comes from a woman aged 30 to 39 with Graves disease. The CDR3: CASSPFEGSSYEQYF. In DNA, the CDR3 is TGTGCCAGCTCACCATTTGAGGGGTCCTCCTACGAGCAGTACTTC.